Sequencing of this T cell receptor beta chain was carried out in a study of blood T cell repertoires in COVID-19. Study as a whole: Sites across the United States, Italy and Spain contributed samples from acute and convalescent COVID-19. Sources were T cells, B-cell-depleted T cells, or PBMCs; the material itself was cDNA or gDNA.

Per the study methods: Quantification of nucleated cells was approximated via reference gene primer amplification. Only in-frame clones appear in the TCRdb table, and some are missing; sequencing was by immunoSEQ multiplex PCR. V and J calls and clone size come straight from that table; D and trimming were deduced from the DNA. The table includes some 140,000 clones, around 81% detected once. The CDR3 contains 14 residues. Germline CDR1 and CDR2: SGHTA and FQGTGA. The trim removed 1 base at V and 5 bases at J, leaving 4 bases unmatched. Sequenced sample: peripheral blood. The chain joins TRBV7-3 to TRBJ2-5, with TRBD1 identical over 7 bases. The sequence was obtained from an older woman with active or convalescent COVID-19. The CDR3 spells CASSLSGRGETQYF. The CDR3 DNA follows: TGTGCCAGCAGCTTAAGCGGCAGGGGGGAGACCCAGTACTTC.